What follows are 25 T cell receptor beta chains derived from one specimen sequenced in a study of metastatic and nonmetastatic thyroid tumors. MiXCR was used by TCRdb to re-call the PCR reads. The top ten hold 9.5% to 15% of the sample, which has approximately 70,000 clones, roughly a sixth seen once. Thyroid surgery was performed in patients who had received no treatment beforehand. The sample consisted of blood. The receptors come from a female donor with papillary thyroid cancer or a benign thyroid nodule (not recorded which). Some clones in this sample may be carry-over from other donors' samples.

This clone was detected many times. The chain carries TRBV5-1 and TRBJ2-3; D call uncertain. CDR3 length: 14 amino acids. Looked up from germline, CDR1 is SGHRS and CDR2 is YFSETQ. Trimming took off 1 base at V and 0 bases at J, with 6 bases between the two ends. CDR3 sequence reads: CASSLPASTDTQYF. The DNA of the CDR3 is TGCGCCAGCAGCTTGCCAGCGAGCACAGATACGCAGTATTTT.

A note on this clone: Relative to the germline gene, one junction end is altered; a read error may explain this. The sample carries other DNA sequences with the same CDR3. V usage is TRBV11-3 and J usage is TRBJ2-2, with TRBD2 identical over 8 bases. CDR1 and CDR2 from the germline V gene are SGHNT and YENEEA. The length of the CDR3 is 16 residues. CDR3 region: CASSLVPGGWTGELFF. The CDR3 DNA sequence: TGTGCCAGCAGCTTAGTTCCGGGGGGGTGGACCGGGGAACTGTTTTTT.

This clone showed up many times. The CDR3 loop is CASHPREGGHEQYF. As DNA, the CDR3 is TGTGCCAGCCACCCCCGGGAGGGCGGGCACGAGCAGTACTTC. The genes are TRBV11-2 and TRBJ2-7; TRBD2 agrees at 8 bases. Germline V gene data show CDR1 as SGHAT and CDR2 as FQNNGV. The CDR3 runs to 14 residues. The trim removed 8 bases at V and 5 bases at J, leaving 11 bases unmatched.

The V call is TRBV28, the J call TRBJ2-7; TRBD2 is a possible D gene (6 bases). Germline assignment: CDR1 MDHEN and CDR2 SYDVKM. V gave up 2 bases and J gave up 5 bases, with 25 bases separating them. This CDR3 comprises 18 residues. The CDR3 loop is CASSLGDSGESTAHEQYF. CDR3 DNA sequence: TGTGCCAGCAGTTTAGGGGACTCAGGAGAATCGACGGCCCACGAGCAGTACTTC.

The CDR3 DNA sequence: TGCAGTGCGATAACAGGGGGCCCGCGCTACACCATATATTTT. This encodes CSAITGGPRYTIYF. The chain uses TRBV20-1 and TRBJ1-3, with TRBD1 matching over 9 bases. Per germline, CDR1 DFQATT and CDR2 SNEGSKA (reference sequence). The J segment lost 8 bases and the V segment lost 6 bases, leaving 11 bases of the junction unmatched. CDR3 size: 14 residues.

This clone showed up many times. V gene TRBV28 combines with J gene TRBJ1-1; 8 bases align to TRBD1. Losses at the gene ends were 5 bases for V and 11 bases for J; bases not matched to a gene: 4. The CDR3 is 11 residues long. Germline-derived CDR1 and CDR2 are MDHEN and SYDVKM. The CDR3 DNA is TGTGCCAGCAGTGCCCAGGGGGCGGCTTTCTTT. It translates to CASSAQGAAFF.

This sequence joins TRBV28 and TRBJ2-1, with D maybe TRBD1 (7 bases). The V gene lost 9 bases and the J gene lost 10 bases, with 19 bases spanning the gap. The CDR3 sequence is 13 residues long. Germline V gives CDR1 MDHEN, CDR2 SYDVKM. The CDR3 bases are TGTGCCAGTAGCAGGGGGGCGTCATGGGAGCAGTTCTTC. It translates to CASSRGASWEQFF. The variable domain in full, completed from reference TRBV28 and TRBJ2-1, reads DVKVTQSSRYLVKRTGEKVFLECVQDMDHENMFWYRQDPGLGLRLIYFSYDVKMKEKGDIPEGYSVSREKKERFSLILESASTNQTSMYLCASSRGASWEQFFGPGTRLTVL.

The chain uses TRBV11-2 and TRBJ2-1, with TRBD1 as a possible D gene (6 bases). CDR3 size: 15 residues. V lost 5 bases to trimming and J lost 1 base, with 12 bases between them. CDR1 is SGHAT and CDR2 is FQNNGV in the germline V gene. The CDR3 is CASSIDGQSYNEQFF. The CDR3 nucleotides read TGTGCCAGCAGCATCGACGGACAGTCCTACAATGAGCAGTTCTTC.

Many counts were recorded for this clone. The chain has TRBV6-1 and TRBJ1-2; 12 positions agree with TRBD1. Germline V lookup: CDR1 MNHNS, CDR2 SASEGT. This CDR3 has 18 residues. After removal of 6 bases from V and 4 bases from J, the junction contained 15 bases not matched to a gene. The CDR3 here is CASSDDLSGTGGPYGYTF. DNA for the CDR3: TGTGCCAGCAGCGATGATTTATCCGGGACAGGGGGCCCCTATGGCTACACCTTC.

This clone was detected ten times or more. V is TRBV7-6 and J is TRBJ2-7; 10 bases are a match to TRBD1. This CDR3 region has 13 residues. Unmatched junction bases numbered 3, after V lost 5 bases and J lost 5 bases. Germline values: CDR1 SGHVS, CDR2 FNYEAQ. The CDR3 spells CASSPTGGDEQYF. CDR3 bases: TGTGCCAGCAGCCCGACAGGGGGCGACGAGCAGTACTTC.

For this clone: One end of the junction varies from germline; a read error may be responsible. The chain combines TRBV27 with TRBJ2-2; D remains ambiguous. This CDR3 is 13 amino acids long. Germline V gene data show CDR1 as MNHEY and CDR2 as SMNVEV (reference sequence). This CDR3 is CAVSWPNTWELFF. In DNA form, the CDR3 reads TGTGCGGTCAGTTGGCCGAACACCTGGGAGCTGTTTTTT.

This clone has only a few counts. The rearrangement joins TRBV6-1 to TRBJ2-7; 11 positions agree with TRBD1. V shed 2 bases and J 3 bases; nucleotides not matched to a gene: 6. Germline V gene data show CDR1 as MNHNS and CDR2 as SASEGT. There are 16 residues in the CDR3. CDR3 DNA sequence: TGTGCCAGCAGTGAATATTCCGGGACAGGGGGCTACGAGCAGTACTTC. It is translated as CASSEYSGTGGYEQYF.

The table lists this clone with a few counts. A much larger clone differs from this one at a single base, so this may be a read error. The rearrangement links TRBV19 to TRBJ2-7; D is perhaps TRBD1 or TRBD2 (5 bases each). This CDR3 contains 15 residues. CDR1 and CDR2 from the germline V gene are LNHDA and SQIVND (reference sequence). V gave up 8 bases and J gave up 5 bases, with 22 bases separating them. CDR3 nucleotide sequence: TGTGCCAGTCAAATCTTGCCGGGACCAAGCCACGAGCAGTACTTC. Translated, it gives CASQILPGPSHEQYF.

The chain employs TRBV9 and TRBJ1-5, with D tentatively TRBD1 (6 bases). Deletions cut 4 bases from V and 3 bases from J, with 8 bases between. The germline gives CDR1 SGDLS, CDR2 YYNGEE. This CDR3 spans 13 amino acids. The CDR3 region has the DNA TGTGCCAGCAGCCTGGGGGCCAATCAGCCCCAGCATTTT. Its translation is CASSLGANQPQHF.

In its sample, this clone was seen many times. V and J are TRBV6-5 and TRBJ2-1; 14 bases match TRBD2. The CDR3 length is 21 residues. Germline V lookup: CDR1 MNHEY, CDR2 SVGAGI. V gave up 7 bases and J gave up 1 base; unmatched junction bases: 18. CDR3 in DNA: TGTGCCAGCACTAGCACGGCGGCGACTAGCGGGAGGGCCATATCCTACAATGAGCAGTTCTTC. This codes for CASTSTAATSGRAISYNEQFF.

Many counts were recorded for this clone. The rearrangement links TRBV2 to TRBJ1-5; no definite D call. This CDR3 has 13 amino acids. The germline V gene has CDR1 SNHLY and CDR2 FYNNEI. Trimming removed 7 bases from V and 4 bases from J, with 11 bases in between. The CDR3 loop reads CASMLQMNQPQHF. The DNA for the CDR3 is TGTGCCAGCATGTTACAGATGAATCAGCCCCAGCATTTT.

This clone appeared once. The CDR3 coding sequence is TGTGCCTGGAGTCCTACGAGGGGGGCTGAAGCTTTCTTT. It is translated as CAWSPTRGAEAFF. The V gene is TRBV30, the J gene TRBJ1-1; weak D call: TRBD1 (6 bases). The CDR3 totals 13 residues. V was shortened by 2 bases and J by 6 bases, with 13 bases between the two germline ends. Looked up from germline, CDR1 is GTSNPN and CDR2 is SVGIG (reference sequence).

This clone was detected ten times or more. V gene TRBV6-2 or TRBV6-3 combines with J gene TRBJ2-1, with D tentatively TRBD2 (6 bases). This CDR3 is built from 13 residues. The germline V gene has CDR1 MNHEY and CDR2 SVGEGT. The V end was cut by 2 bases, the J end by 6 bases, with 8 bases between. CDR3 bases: TGTGCCAGCAGTTACCGGGACTTCAATGAGCAGTTCTTC. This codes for CASSYRDFNEQFF.

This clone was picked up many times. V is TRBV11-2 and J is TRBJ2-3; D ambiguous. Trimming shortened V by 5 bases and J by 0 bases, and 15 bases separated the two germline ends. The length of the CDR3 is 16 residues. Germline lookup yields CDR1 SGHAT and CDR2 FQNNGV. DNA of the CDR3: TGTGCCAGCAGCGCGGACGTTTCATCTAGCACAGATACGCAGTATTTT. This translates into CASSADVSSSTDTQYF.

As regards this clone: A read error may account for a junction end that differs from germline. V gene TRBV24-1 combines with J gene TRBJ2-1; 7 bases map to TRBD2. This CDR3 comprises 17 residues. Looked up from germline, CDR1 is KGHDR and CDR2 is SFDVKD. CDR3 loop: CSTSDRLAVSSYNEQFF. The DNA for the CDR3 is TGTTCCACCAGTGATCGCCTAGCGGTAAGCTCCTACAATGAGCAGTTCTTC.

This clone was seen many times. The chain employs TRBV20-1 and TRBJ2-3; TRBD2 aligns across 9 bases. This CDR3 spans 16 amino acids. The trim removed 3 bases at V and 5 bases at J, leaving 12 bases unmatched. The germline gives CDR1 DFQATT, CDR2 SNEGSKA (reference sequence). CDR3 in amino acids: CSASPVGAGGQDTQYF. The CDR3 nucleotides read TGCAGTGCTAGCCCAGTGGGGGCGGGAGGGCAAGATACGCAGTATTTT.

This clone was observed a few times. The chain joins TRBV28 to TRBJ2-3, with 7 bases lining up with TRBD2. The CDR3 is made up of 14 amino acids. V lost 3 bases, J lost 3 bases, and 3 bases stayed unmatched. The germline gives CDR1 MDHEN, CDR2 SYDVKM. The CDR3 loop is CASSFLSGTDTQYF. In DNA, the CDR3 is TGTGCCAGCAGTTTTCTTAGCGGGACAGATACGCAGTATTTT.

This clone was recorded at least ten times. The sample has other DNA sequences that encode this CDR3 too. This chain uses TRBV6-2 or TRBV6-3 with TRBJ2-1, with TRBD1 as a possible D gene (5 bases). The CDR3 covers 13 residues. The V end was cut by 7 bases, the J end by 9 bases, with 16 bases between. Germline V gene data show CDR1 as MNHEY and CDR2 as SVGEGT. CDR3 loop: CASTQGMVREQFF. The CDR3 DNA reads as TGTGCCAGCACCCAGGGTATGGTCCGTGAGCAGTTCTTC.

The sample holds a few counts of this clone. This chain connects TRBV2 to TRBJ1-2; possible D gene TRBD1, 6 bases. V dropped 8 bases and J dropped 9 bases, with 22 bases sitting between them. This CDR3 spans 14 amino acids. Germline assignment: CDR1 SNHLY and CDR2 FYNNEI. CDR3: CASLGTTGRGCYTF. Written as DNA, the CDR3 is TGTGCCAGCTTGGGCACCACAGGGCGGGGATGCTACACCTTC. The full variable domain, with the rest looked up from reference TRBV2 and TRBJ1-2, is EPEVTQTPSHQVTQMGQEVILRCVPISNHLYFYWYRQILGQKVEFLVSFYNNEISEKSEIFDDQFSVERPDGSNFTLKIRSTKLEDSAMYFCASLGTTGRGCYTFGSGTRLTVV.

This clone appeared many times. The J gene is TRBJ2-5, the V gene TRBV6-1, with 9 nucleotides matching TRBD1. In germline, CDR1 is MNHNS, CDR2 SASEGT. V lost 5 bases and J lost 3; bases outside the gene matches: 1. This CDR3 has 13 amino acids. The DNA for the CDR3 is TGTGCCAGCAGTTGGGACAGGGAAGAGACCCAGTACTTC. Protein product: CASSWDREETQYF.